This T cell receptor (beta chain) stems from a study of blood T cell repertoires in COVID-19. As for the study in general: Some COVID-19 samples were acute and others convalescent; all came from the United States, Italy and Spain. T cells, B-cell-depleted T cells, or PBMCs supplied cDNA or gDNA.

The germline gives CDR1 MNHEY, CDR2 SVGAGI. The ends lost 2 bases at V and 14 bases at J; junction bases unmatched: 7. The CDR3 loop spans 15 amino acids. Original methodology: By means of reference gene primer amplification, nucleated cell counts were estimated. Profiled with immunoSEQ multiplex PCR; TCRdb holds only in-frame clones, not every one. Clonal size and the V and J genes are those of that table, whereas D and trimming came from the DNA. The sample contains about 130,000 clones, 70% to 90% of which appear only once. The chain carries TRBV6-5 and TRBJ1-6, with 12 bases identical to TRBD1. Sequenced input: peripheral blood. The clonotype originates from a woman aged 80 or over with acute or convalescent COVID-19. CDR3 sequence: CASSYGGQGAQTLHF. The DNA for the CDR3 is TGTGCCAGCAGTTACGGGGGACAGGGGGCGCAGACCCTCCACTTT.